This T cell receptor beta chain is from a study of blood T cell repertoires in COVID-19. Study in general: Sample material is recorded as cDNA or gDNA derived from T cells, B-cell-depleted T cells, or PBMCs.

This CDR3 is 14 amino acids long. V lost 2 bases and J lost 7, with 15 bases in between. CDR1 MNHEY and CDR2 SMNVEV come from the germline V gene (reference sequence). Assay used: immunoSEQ multiplex PCR; TCRdb lists only in-frame clones, some missing. The sample lists over 250,000 clones, about 85% seen once, with about 14% in the top ten. The sample was peripheral blood. This chain connects TRBV27 to TRBJ2-7, with D possibly being TRBD2 (7 bases). The source is a human donor in a cohort sampled during active COVID-19. The CDR3 nucleotides read TGTGCCAGCAGTTTAGGGGGGGCCGCGGGTGAGCAGTACTTC. Amino acid sequence: CASSLGGAAGEQYF.